The clone carrying this T cell receptor beta chain was detected only a few times. CDR3 length: 14 residues. The germline CDR1 and CDR2 sequences are DFQATT and SNEGSKA (reference sequence). MiXCR was run by TCRdb on the reads, yielding one entry per CDR3 protein. This table has about 130,000 distinct CDR3 sequences, roughly 8.2% appearing once. This entry belongs to a study of T cell repertoires in cytomegalovirus infection. This chain uses TRBV20-1 with TRBJ2-7; D is unclear. The receptor was derived from a human donor in good health (CMV status not recorded). Some clones in this sample may be carry-over from other donors' samples. The sample was PBMCs. Here the CDR3 reads CSAKTVGRLYEQYF. The CDR3 DNA reads TGCAGCGCGAAAACGGTAGGCAGGTTATACGAGCAGTACTTC.